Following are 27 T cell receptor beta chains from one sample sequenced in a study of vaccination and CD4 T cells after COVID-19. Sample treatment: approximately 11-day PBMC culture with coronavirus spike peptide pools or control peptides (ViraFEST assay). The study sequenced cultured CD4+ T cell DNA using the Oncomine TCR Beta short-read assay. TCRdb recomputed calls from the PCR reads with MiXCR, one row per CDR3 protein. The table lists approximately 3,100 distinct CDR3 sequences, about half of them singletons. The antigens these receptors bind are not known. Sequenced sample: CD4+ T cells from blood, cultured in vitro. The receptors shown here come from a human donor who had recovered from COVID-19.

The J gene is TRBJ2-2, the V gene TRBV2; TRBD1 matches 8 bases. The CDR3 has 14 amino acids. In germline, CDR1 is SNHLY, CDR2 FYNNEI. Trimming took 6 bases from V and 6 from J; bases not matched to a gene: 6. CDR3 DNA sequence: TGTGCCAGCAGGGACAGGGTCTTGGCCGGGGAGCTGTTTTTT. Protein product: CASRDRVLAGELFF.

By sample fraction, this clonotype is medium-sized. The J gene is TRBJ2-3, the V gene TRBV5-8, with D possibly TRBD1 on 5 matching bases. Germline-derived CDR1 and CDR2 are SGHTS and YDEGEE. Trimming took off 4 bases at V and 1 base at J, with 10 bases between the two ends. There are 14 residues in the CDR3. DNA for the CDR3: TGTGCCAGCAGCGGAATACAGGGCACAGATACGCAGTATTTT. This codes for CASSGIQGTDTQYF.

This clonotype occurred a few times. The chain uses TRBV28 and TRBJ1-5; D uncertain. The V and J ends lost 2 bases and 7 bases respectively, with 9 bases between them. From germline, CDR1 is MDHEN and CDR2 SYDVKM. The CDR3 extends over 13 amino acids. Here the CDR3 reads CASSLGGIQPQHF. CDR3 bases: TGTGCCAGCAGTTTAGGTGGGATACAGCCCCAGCATTTT.

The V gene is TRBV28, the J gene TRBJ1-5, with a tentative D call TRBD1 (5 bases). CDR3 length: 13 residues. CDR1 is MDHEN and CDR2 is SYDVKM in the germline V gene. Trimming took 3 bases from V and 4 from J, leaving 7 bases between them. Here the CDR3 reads CASSFQGNQPQHF. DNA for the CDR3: TGTGCCAGCAGTTTTCAGGGTAATCAGCCCCAGCATTTT.

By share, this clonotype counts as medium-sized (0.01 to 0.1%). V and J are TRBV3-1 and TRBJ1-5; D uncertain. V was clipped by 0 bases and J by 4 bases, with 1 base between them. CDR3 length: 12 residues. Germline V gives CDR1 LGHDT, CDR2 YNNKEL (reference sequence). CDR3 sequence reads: CASSQENQPQHF. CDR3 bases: TGTGCCAGCAGCCAAGAAAATCAGCCCCAGCATTTT. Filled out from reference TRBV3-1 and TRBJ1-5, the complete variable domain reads DTAVSQTPKYLVTQMGNDKSIKCEQNLGHDTMYWYKQDSKKFLKIMFSYNNKELIINETVPNRFSPKSPDKAHLNLHINSLELGDSAVYFCASSQENQPQHFGDGTRLSIL.

CDR3 sequence: CASSRSGTGIPNEQFF. CDR3 nucleotide sequence: TGTGCCAGCAGCCGTAGCGGGACAGGGATACCTAATGAGCAGTTCTTC. The chain employs TRBV7-3 and TRBJ2-1; maybe TRBD1 (9 bases). Trimming stripped 5 bases from V and 7 bases from J, with 21 bases between. The CDR3 runs 16 residues. The germline V gene has CDR1 SGHTA and CDR2 FQGTGA.

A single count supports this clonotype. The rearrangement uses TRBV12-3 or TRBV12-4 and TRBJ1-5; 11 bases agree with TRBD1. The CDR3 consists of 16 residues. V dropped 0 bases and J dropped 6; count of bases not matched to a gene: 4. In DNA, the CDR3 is TGTGCCAGCAGTTTAGCGGACAGGGGGCGAGGTCAGCCCCAGCATTTT. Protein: CASSLADRGRGQPQHF.

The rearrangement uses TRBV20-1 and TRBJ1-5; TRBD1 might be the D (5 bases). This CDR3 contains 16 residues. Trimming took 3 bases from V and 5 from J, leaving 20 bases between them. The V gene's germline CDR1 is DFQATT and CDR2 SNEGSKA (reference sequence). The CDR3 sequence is CSASRAGGRKDQPQHF. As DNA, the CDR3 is TGCAGTGCTAGTAGGGCCGGGGGGAGGAAGGATCAGCCCCAGCATTTT.

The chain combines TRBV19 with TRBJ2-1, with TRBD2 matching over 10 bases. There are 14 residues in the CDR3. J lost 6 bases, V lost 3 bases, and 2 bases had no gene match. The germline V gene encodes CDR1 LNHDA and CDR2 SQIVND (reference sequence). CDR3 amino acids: CASSILAGGNEQFF. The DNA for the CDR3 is TGTGCCAGTAGTATCTTAGCGGGGGGCAATGAGCAGTTCTTC.

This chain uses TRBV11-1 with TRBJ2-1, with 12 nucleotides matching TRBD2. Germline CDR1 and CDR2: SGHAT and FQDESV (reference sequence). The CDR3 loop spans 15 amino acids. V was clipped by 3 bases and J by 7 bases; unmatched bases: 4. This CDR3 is CASSLTSGSTNEQFF. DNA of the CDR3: TGTGCCAGCAGCTTGACTAGCGGGAGCACGAATGAGCAGTTCTTC.

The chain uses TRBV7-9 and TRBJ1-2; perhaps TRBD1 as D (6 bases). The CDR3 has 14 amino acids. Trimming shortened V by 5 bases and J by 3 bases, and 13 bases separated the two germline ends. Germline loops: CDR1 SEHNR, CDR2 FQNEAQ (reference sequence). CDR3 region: CASSLDRLDYGYTF. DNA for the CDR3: TGTGCCAGCAGCCTCGACAGGCTGGACTATGGCTACACCTTC.

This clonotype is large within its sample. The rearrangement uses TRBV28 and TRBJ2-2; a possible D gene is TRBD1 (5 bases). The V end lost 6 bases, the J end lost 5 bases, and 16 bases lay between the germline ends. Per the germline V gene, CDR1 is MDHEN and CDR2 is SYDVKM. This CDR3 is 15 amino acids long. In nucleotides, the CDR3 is TGTGCCAGCAGATCCCCTAGACAGACTACCGGGGAGCTGTTTTTT. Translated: CASRSPRQTTGELFF.

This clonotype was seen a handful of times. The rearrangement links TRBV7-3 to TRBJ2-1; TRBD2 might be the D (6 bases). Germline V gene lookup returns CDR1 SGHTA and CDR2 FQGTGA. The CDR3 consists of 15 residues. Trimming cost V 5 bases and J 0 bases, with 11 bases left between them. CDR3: CASSPDGGSYNEQFF. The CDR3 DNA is TGTGCCAGCAGCCCGGACGGGGGCTCCTACAATGAGCAGTTCTTC.

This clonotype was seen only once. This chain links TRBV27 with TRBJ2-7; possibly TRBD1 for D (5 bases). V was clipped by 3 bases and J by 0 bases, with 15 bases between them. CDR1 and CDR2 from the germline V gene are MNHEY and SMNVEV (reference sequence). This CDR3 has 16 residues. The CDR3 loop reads CASSFRQGRTSYEQYF. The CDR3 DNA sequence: TGTGCCAGCAGTTTTCGGCAGGGCCGGACCTCCTACGAGCAGTACTTC.

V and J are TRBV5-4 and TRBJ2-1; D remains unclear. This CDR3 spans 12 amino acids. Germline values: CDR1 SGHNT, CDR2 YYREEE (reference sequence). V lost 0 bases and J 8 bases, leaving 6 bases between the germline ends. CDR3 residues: CASSLGGDEQFF. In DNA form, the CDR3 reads TGTGCCAGCAGCTTGGGAGGAGATGAGCAGTTCTTC. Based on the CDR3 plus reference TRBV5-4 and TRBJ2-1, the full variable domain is ETGVTQSPTHLIKTRGQQVTLRCSSQSGHNTVSWYQQALGQGPQFIFQYYREEENGRGNFPPRFSGLQFPNYSSELNVNALELDDSALYLCASSLGGDEQFFGPGTRLTVL.

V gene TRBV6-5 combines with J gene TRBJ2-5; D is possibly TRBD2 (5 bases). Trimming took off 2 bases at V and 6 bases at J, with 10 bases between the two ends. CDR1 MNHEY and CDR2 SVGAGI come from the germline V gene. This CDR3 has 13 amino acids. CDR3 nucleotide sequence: TGTGCCAGCAGTTACCGGGATAGGAAGACCCAGTACTTC. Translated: CASSYRDRKTQYF.

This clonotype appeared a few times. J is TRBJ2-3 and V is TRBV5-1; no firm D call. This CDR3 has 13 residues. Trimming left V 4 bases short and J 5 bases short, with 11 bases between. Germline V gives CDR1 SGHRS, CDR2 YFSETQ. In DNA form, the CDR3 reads TGCGCCAGCAGCGTCCTAGAGGTAGATACGCAGTATTTT. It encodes CASSVLEVDTQYF.

For the CDR3, the DNA is TGCAGCGCTGACAGGGTTGGGGAGACCCAGTACTTC. Translated, it gives CSADRVGETQYF. This rearrangement joins TRBV29-1 to TRBJ2-5; TRBD1 matches at 7 bases. The CDR3 runs to 12 residues. CDR1 is SQVTM, CDR2 ANQGSEA, per germline. The V gene end was trimmed by 7 bases and the J gene end by 5 bases; junction bases not matched to a gene: 7.

The CDR3, as DNA: TGTGCCACCAGTGACCCCCGGACAGGGGGCGACACCGGGGAGCTGTTTTTT. It codes for CATSDPRTGGDTGELFF. V gene TRBV24-1 combines with J gene TRBJ2-2; 11 bases are a match to TRBD1. V lost 4 bases to trimming and J lost 3 bases; unmatched junction nucleotides: 6. This CDR3 comprises 17 residues. CDR1 is KGHDR and CDR2 is SFDVKD in the germline V gene.

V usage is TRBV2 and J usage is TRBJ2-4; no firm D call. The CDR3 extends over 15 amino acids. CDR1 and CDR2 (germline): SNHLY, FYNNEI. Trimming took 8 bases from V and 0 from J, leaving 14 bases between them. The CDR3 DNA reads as TGTGCCAGCCGGCGCAAAGACCTAGCCAAAAACATTCAGTACTTC. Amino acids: CASRRKDLAKNIQYF.

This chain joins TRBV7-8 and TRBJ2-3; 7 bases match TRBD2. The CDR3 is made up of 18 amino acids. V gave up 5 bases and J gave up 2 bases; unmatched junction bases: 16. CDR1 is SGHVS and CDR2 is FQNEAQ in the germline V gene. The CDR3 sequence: CASSPKGWLAVNTDTQYF. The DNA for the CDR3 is TGTGCCAGCAGCCCCAAGGGATGGCTAGCGGTTAACACAGATACGCAGTATTTT.

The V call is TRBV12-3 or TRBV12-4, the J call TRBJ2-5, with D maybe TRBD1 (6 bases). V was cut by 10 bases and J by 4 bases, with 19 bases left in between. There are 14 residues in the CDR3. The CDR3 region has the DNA TGTGCCACCTCGTGGGGGCAGAGGCGAGAGACCCAGTACTTC. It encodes CATSWGQRRETQYF.

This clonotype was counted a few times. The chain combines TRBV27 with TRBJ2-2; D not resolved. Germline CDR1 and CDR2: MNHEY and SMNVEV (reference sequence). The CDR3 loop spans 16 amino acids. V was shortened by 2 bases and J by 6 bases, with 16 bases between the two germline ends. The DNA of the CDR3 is TGTGCCAGCAGTTTAGCGCCGGGCCTAAGGGCCGGGGAGCTGTTTTTT. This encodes CASSLAPGLRAGELFF.

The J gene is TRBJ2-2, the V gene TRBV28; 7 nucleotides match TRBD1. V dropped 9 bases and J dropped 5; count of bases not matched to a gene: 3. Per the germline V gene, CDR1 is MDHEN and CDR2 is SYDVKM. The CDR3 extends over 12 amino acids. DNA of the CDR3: TGTGCCAGTAGGGGGCGGACCGGGGAGCTGTTTTTT. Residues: CASRGRTGELFF.

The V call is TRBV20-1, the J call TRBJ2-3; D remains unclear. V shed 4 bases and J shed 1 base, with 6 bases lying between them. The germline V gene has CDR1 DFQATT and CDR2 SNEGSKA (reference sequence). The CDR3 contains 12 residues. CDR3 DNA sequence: TGCAGTGCTATCACCGGCACAGATACGCAGTATTTT. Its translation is CSAITGTDTQYF.

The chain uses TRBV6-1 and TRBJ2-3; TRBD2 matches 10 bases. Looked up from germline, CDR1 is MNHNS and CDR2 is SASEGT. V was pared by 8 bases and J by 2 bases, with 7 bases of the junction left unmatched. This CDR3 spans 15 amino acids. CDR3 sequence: CASDRLAGDTDTQYF. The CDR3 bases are TGTGCCAGCGATCGACTAGCGGGTGACACAGATACGCAGTATTTT.

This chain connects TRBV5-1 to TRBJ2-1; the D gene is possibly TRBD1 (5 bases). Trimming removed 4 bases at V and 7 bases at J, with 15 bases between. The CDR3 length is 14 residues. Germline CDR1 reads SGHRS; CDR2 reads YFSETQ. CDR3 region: CASSLILGDNEQFF. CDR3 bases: TGCGCCAGCAGCCTGATCTTAGGGGATAATGAGCAGTTCTTC.